The next 9 T cell receptor beta chains were all read from a single sample in a study of cytomegalovirus exposure and HLA in healthy donors. Use of 60 Vbeta and 13 Jbeta primers characterized the PCR. This table comes from immunoSEQ multiplex PCR, and its TCRdb copy is limited to in-frame clones, with some not included. The table lists 150,000 to 200,000 clones, roughly 81% of them singletons, with roughly 2.2% in the top ten. Material: PBMCs. Receptors were obtained from a young man in good health and CMV-seropositive.

This clone appeared once. This chain uses TRBV7-2 with TRBJ2-7, with TRBD2 matching over 10 bases. Looked up from germline, CDR1 is SGHTA and CDR2 is FQGNSA. V was clipped by 0 bases and J by 2 bases; unmatched bases: 4. CDR3 length: 16 residues. The CDR3 DNA follows: TGTGCCAGCAGCTTAGCGCTACTAGCGGGGCCCTACGAGCAGTACTTC. Protein sequence: CASSLALLAGPYEQYF.

This sequence joins TRBV30 and TRBJ2-1; maybe TRBD2 (6 bases). Per the germline V gene, CDR1 is GTSNPN and CDR2 is SVGIG (reference sequence). Trimming shortened V by 5 bases and J by 2 bases, and 10 bases separated the two germline ends. The CDR3 covers 13 residues. The CDR3 bases are TGTGCCTGGGGAGGGTTTACCTACAATGAGCAGTTCTTC. This gives the protein CAWGGFTYNEQFF.

There are a few counts of this clone. The chain links TRBV18 to TRBJ1-2, with 8 positions matching TRBD1. With 6 bases clipped from V and 3 bases from J, the junction kept 3 bases outside the gene matches. Germline assignment: CDR1 KGHSH and CDR2 LQKENI. The CDR3 has 13 residues. The CDR3 DNA reads TGTGCCAGCTCCTCGACAGGGGACTATGGCTACACCTTC. It codes for CASSSTGDYGYTF.

As concerns this clone: The junction does not match germline at one end; this may be a read error. The chain has TRBV6-1 and TRBJ2-6; D may be TRBD1 (5 bases). Germline V gene sequence: CDR1 MNHNS, CDR2 SASEGT. This CDR3 is built from 15 residues. Here the CDR3 DNA reads TGTGCCAGCAGAACCTTGAGCTCTGGGGCCAACGGCCTGACTTTC. This gives the protein CASRTLSSGANGLTF.

The chain has TRBV9 and TRBJ2-3; TRBD2 aligns across 12 bases. This CDR3 is 16 amino acids long. The junction had 8 bases not matched to a gene; V was cut back by 4 bases and J by 5 bases. CDR1 and CDR2 (germline): SGDLS, YYNGEE. The CDR3 here is CASSPRLAGELDTQYF. Written as DNA, the CDR3 is TGTGCCAGCAGCCCCAGACTAGCGGGGGAGTTAGATACGCAGTATTTT.

J is TRBJ1-6 and V is TRBV7-2, with 10 positions matching TRBD1. CDR3 length: 15 residues. With V trimmed by 3 bases and J by 11 bases, 7 bases remained unmatched. Germline CDR1 reads SGHTA; CDR2 reads FQGNSA. The CDR3 nucleotides read TGTGCCAGCAGCTTGGGACAGGGGTCCCTGGCACCCCTCCACTTT. This encodes CASSLGQGSLAPLHF. The complete variable domain, with remaining parts taken from reference TRBV7-2 and TRBJ1-6, reads GAGVSQSPSNKVTEKGKDVELRCDPISGHTALYWYRQSLGQGLEFLIYFQGNSAPDKSGLPSDRFSAERTGGSVSTLTIQRTQQEDSAVYLCASSLGQGSLAPLHFGNGTRLTVT.

The chain has TRBV30 and TRBJ2-1, with D perhaps TRBD2 (6 bases). CDR1 GTSNPN and CDR2 SVGIG come from the germline V gene (reference sequence). This CDR3 region has 15 residues. Deletions cut 4 bases from V and 6 bases from J, with 19 bases between. Here the CDR3 reads CAWMNRTIYRNEQFF. CDR3 coding DNA: TGTGCCTGGATGAACAGGACTATCTATCGCAATGAGCAGTTCTTC.

The rearrangement links TRBV10-3 to TRBJ2-1; a possible D gene is TRBD2 (6 bases). Trimming shortened V by 7 bases and J by 6 bases, and 19 bases separated the two germline ends. The CDR3 consists of 15 residues. Germline CDR1 is ENHRY and CDR2 is SYGVKD. The CDR3 nucleotides are TGTGCCATCACTTCTCAGGAGGGGACTTCCAATGAGCAGTTCTTC. It translates to CAITSQEGTSNEQFF.

CDR3 amino acids: CASSVEAGGSYEQYF. DNA for the CDR3: TGTGCCAGCAGCGTAGAAGCGGGGGGATCCTACGAGCAGTACTTC. V and J are TRBV9 and TRBJ2-5; 9 nucleotides align to TRBD2. With the DNA end fitting TRBJ2-7 better, the J assignment may be wrong. This CDR3 is built from 15 residues. CDR1 is SGDLS, CDR2 YYNGEE, per germline.